Below are 29 T cell receptor beta chains sequenced from a single sample in a study of T-cell reconstitution after alpha-beta-depleted transplantation in children. Unique molecular identifiers were incorporated when the TCRbeta library was constructed. TCRdb passed the PCR reads through MiXCR, listing each CDR3 protein once. The data contain 300,000 or so distinct CDR3 sequences, more than 8% of them singletons. The starting material was PBMCs from the stem cell graft donor, obtained from the stem cell graft. The receptors derive from a human donor who donated a stem cell graft to a child with SCID.

The CDR3 loop reads CASSLGTRRRETQYF. CDR3 sequence (DNA): TGTGCCAGCAGTTTAGGGACTAGACGACGAGAGACCCAGTACTTC. The V gene is TRBV12-3 or TRBV12-4, the J gene TRBJ2-5; 7 bases map to TRBD2. The trim removed 1 base at V and 4 bases at J, leaving 6 bases unmatched. CDR3 length equals 15 residues.

The genes are TRBV4-1 and TRBJ2-5; TRBD1 is a possible D gene (6 bases). The CDR3 extends over 16 amino acids. Trimming pared 0 bases from V and 5 bases from J, leaving 16 bases between. Germline V lookup: CDR1 MGHRA, CDR2 YSYEKL. CDR3 residues: CASSQDQGGFVETQYF. The CDR3 coding sequence is TGCGCCAGCAGCCAAGATCAAGGGGGTTTCGTGGAGACCCAGTACTTC.

This clonotype came up a few times. The chain recombines TRBV2 with TRBJ1-2; D ambiguous. Germline V gene lookup returns CDR1 SNHLY and CDR2 FYNNEI. Trimming took off 1 base at V and 2 bases at J, with 2 bases between the two ends. There are 12 residues in the CDR3. As DNA, the CDR3 is TGTGCCAGCAGTGAAGAAAACTATGGCTACACCTTC. This gives the protein CASSEENYGYTF. The full variable domain, completed using reference TRBV2 and TRBJ1-2, is EPEVTQTPSHQVTQMGQEVILRCVPISNHLYFYWYRQILGQKVEFLVSFYNNEISEKSEIFDDQFSVERPDGSNFTLKIRSTKLEDSAMYFCASSEENYGYTFGSGTRLTVV.

This clonotype was recorded many times. This rearrangement joins TRBV2 to TRBJ1-1; D remains unclear. There are 13 residues in the CDR3. V was trimmed by 2 bases and J by 8 bases, leaving 12 bases between them. Looked up from germline, CDR1 is SNHLY and CDR2 is FYNNEI. The CDR3 sequence: CASSEWRRREAFF. For the CDR3, the DNA is TGTGCCAGCAGTGAATGGAGACGGAGAGAAGCTTTCTTT.

This clonotype was seen a handful of times. The chain carries TRBV7-9 and TRBJ1-3; D is ambiguous. The V and J ends lost 4 bases and 8 bases respectively, with 12 bases between them. In germline, CDR1 is SEHNR, CDR2 FQNEAQ (reference sequence). The CDR3 runs to 13 residues. The chain's CDR3 is CASSYPLSDTIYF. CDR3 nucleotides: TGTGCCAGCAGCTACCCTTTGAGCGACACCATATATTTT.

The rearrangement links TRBV11-2 to TRBJ2-5; tentatively, D is TRBD1 or TRBD2 (7 bases each). This CDR3 has 14 amino acids. CDR1 and CDR2 (germline): SGHAT, FQNNGV. Trimming pared 5 bases from V and 7 bases from J, leaving 17 bases between. The CDR3 sequence is CASSGGDSPWTQYF. Here the CDR3 DNA reads TGTGCCAGCAGCGGGGGGGACAGCCCGTGGACCCAGTACTTC.

This clonotype was found a few times. V usage is TRBV12-3 or TRBV12-4 and J usage is TRBJ2-3, with 10 bases aligning to TRBD2. The CDR3 contains 16 residues. V dropped 6 bases and J dropped 2; count of bases not matched to a gene: 8. The chain's CDR3 is CASSPGAGGPTDTQYF. DNA for the CDR3: TGTGCCAGCAGCCCCGGAGCGGGGGGGCCCACAGATACGCAGTATTTT.

This clonotype was observed a few times. V gene TRBV4-1 combines with J gene TRBJ2-3; D is possibly TRBD2 (7 bases). V was trimmed by 4 bases and J by 2 bases, leaving 16 bases between them. CDR3 length: 16 residues. The germline V gene encodes CDR1 MGHRA and CDR2 YSYEKL. The CDR3 coding sequence is TGCGCCAGCAGCCCCCGGGGGGACATCATCACAGATACGCAGTATTTT. It translates to CASSPRGDIITDTQYF.

This clonotype was observed at least ten times. The rearrangement links TRBV5-1 to TRBJ1-1; 7 bases agree with TRBD1. The CDR3 loop spans 14 amino acids. Germline trimming cut 3 bases from V and 1 base from J; bases unmatched to any gene: 3. The germline CDR1 and CDR2 sequences are SGHRS and YFSETQ. The CDR3 loop is CASSYRGGNTEAFF. In nucleotides, the CDR3 is TGCGCCAGCAGCTACAGGGGTGGGAACACTGAAGCTTTCTTT. The whole variable domain, remainder taken from reference TRBV5-1 and TRBJ1-1, is KAGVTQTPRYLIKTRGQQVTLSCSPISGHRSVSWYQQTPGQGLQFLFEYFSETQRNKGNFPGRFSGRQFSNSRSEMNVSTLELGDSALYLCASSYRGGNTEAFFGQGTRLTVV.

In its sample, this clonotype was seen many times. The V and J genes are TRBV10-3 and TRBJ1-4, with D maybe TRBD1 (6 bases). The CDR3 spans 12 residues. With 10 bases removed from V and 3 bases from J, the gap between germline ends came to 9 bases. The V gene's germline CDR1 is ENHRY and CDR2 SYGVKD. The CDR3 DNA follows: TGTGCCACCGGACAGCCTAATGAAAAACTGTTTTTT. Encoded protein: CATGQPNEKLFF.

The chain recombines TRBV5-5 with TRBJ2-7, with D perhaps matching TRBD2 (5 bases). This CDR3 comprises 14 residues. The germline CDR1 and CDR2 sequences are SGHKS and YYEKEE (reference sequence). V dropped 0 bases and J dropped 3 bases, with 10 bases sitting between them. CDR3 nucleotide sequence: TGTGCCAGCAGCTTGGCTGGACTCTACTACGAGCAGTACTTC. It codes for CASSLAGLYYEQYF. Looking up the rest from reference TRBV5-5 and TRBJ2-7 gives the full variable domain: DAGVTQSPTHLIKTRGQQVTLRCSPISGHKSVSWYQQVLGQGPQFIFQYYEKEERGRGNFPDRFSARQFPNYSSELNVNALLLGDSALYLCASSLAGLYYEQYFGPGTRLTVT.

This clonotype was observed many times. The rearrangement uses TRBV14 and TRBJ1-4; the D gene is possibly TRBD1 (5 bases). The CDR3 runs 14 residues. Per the germline V gene, CDR1 is SGHDN and CDR2 is FVKESK. The V end lost 1 base, the J end lost 4 bases, and 7 bases lay between the germline ends. The chain's CDR3 is CASSQAGFNEKLFF. The CDR3 DNA sequence: TGTGCCAGCAGCCAAGCAGGGTTTAATGAAAAACTGTTTTTT.

The genes are TRBV27 and TRBJ1-1, with D hard to call. The germline V gene has CDR1 MNHEY and CDR2 SMNVEV (reference sequence). V lost 2 bases, J lost 5 bases, and 12 bases lay in between. This CDR3 contains 14 residues. The CDR3 loop reads CASSLRREGTEAFF. The DNA of the CDR3 is TGTGCCAGCAGTTTACGACGGGAGGGTACTGAAGCTTTCTTT.

The table lists this clonotype with many counts. The V and J genes are TRBV10-3 and TRBJ1-1, with TRBD1 matching over 12 bases. Germline V lookup: CDR1 ENHRY, CDR2 SYGVKD. The CDR3 totals 16 residues. The V and J ends lost 10 bases and 4 bases, in that order; junction bases with no gene match: 13. CDR3 residues: CATILGTGGPFTEAFF. The DNA for the CDR3 is TGTGCCACGATACTCGGGACAGGGGGCCCTTTCACTGAAGCTTTCTTT.

V usage is TRBV13 and J usage is TRBJ2-1, with 9 bases fitting TRBD2. CDR3 length: 16 residues. V gave up 5 bases and J gave up 4 bases; unmatched junction bases: 9. Per the germline V gene, CDR1 is PRHDT and CDR2 is FYEKMQ (reference sequence). In nucleotides, the CDR3 is TGTGCCAGCAGCCCCTCCAGCGGGGGGTTGTACAATGAGCAGTTCTTC. This encodes CASSPSSGGLYNEQFF.

This clonotype has only a few counts. This chain uses TRBV12-5 with TRBJ2-2, with a possible D match to TRBD1 (5 bases). CDR3 size: 14 residues. Trimming cost V 2 bases and J 6 bases, with 10 bases left between them. Germline V gives CDR1 LGHNT, CDR2 FRNRAP. The CDR3 sequence: CASGLPPGSGELFF. In DNA form, the CDR3 reads TGTGCTAGTGGTTTGCCTCCAGGGTCCGGGGAGCTGTTTTTT.

Details on this clonotype: A much larger clone is a single base away; this may be a read error. V and J are TRBV12-3 or TRBV12-4 and TRBJ1-1; D not certain. The CDR3 spans 14 residues. CDR3 sequence reads: CASSLSVLNTVAFF. CDR3 nucleotides: TGTGCCAGCAGTTTATCGGTCCTGAACACTGTAGCTTTCTTT.

This clonotype has at least ten counts. V usage is TRBV6-5 and J usage is TRBJ1-6, with D hard to call. There are 16 residues in the CDR3. Trimming took off 4 bases at V and 5 bases at J, with 15 bases between the two ends. Germline V gene lookup returns CDR1 MNHEY and CDR2 SVGAGI. In DNA form, the CDR3 reads TGTGCCAGCAGTTCTTTTTGGGTCACGGATAATTCACCCCTCCACTTT. Translating gives CASSSFWVTDNSPLHF.

There are a few counts of this clonotype. The rearrangement links TRBV27 to TRBJ2-3, with TRBD2 matching over 11 bases. CDR3 length: 16 amino acids. Germline values: CDR1 MNHEY, CDR2 SMNVEV (reference sequence). V was pared by 8 bases and J by 0 bases, with 7 bases of the junction left unmatched. The CDR3 coding sequence is TGTGCCAGCCGACGGACTAGCGGGTCTAGCACAGATACGCAGTATTTT. Its protein product is CASRRTSGSSTDTQYF.

This clonotype was found many times. This chain uses TRBV5-1 with TRBJ2-3; D could derive from TRBD1 or TRBD2 (5 bases each). Between the trimmed V and J ends, which lost 9 bases and 2 bases, there was a span of 16 bases. Per the germline V gene, CDR1 is SGHRS and CDR2 is YFSETQ. This CDR3 is built from 14 residues. CDR3 region: CATNRDPSTDTQYF. CDR3 DNA: TGCGCCACTAACCGGGACCCTTCCACAGATACGCAGTATTTT. Variable domain in full (rest from reference TRBV5-1 and TRBJ2-3): KAGVTQTPRYLIKTRGQQVTLSCSPISGHRSVSWYQQTPGQGLQFLFEYFSETQRNKGNFPGRFSGRQFSNSRSEMNVSTLELGDSALYLCATNRDPSTDTQYFGPGTRLTVL.

The chain combines TRBV7-9 with TRBJ2-3; TRBD2 might be the D (5 bases). V was cut by 5 bases and J by 5 bases, with 17 bases left in between. This CDR3 is 15 amino acids long. CDR1 is SEHNR and CDR2 is FQNEAQ in the germline V gene (reference sequence). CDR3 DNA: TGTGCCAGCAGCCACGACCGGGATAGGGTAGATACGCAGTATTTT. Translated: CASSHDRDRVDTQYF.

The rearrangement uses TRBV2 and TRBJ2-7; D unclear. The V end lost 4 bases, the J end lost 6 bases, and 13 bases lay between the germline ends. The CDR3 runs 13 residues. Germline lookup yields CDR1 SNHLY and CDR2 FYNNEI. The CDR3 loop reads CASSARSPAEQYF. The CDR3 DNA is TGTGCCAGCAGTGCTCGGTCGCCCGCCGAGCAGTACTTC.

CDR3 protein: CASSPQQGSYYEQYF. CDR3 bases: TGTGCCAGCAGCCCACAACAGGGGTCCTACTACGAGCAGTACTTC. This chain uses TRBV6-1 with TRBJ2-7, with 7 bases fitting TRBD1. The CDR3 is 15 amino acids. Germline CDR1 and CDR2: MNHNS and SASEGT. The V gene end was trimmed by 6 bases and the J gene end by 3 bases; junction bases not matched to a gene: 11.

V usage is TRBV12-3 or TRBV12-4 and J usage is TRBJ2-6; D is perhaps TRBD2 (6 bases). The CDR3 has 14 residues. Trimming took off 6 bases at V and 4 bases at J, with 10 bases between the two ends. The CDR3 here is CASRRDSGANVLTF. The CDR3, as DNA: TGTGCCAGCAGAAGGGACTCCGGGGCCAACGTCCTGACTTTC.

As concerns this clonotype: Sequence at one end of the junction differs from germline and may be a read error. V usage is TRBV29-1 and J usage is TRBJ2-5, with 7 bases matching TRBD2. CDR1 SQVTM and CDR2 ANQGSEA come from the germline V gene. The CDR3 length is 12 residues. CDR3 amino acids: CGVEQGGETQYF. As DNA, the CDR3 is TGCGGCGTTGAGCAGGGAGGGGAGACCCAGTACTTC. Filled out from reference TRBV29-1 and TRBJ2-5, the complete variable domain reads SAVISQKPSRDICQRGTSLTIQCQVDSQVTMMFWYRQQPGQSLTLIATANQGSEATYESGFVIDKFPISRPNLTFSTLTVSNMSPEDSSIYLCGVEQGGETQYFGPGTRLLVL.

This clonotype was detected a few times. The V and J genes are TRBV10-2 and TRBJ1-5; TRBD1 matches 9 bases. Germline CDR1 reads WSHSY; CDR2 reads SAAADI. The CDR3 runs to 15 residues. With V trimmed by 5 bases and J by 2 bases, 4 bases remained unmatched. The CDR3 DNA reads as TGCGCCAGCAGTTTACAGGGGGCAGGCAATCAGCCCCAGCATTTT. Its translation is CASSLQGAGNQPQHF.

This chain connects TRBV6-1 to TRBJ2-2, with 8 positions matching TRBD1. Trimming cost V 7 bases and J 1 base; bases outside gene matches: 8. Germline V gene lookup returns CDR1 MNHNS and CDR2 SASEGT. The CDR3 runs to 16 residues. DNA for the CDR3: TGTGCCAGCACTCTAACCGGGACAGGGAACACCGGGGAGCTGTTTTTT. This codes for CASTLTGTGNTGELFF.

The chain has TRBV7-2 and TRBJ2-1, with 11 bases matching TRBD2. J gave up 7 bases and V 5 bases, and 4 bases lay outside the gene matches. CDR1 and CDR2 (germline): SGHTA, FQGNSA. The CDR3 runs to 14 residues. The DNA for the CDR3 is TGTGCCAGCAGCACTAGCGGGGGACCGAATGAGCAGTTCTTC. Translated: CASSTSGGPNEQFF.

This clonotype was counted at least ten times. This chain uses TRBV10-1 with TRBJ2-3, with D possibly TRBD2 on 5 matching bases. With 1 base removed from V and 2 bases from J, the gap between germline ends came to 16 bases. This CDR3 contains 17 residues. CDR1 and CDR2 (germline): WNHNN, SYGVQD (reference sequence). DNA for the CDR3: TGCGCCAGCAGTGAGTTCGGACTTAAGGAAACCACAGATACGCAGTATTTT. This sequence encodes CASSEFGLKETTDTQYF.